The clone carrying this TCR delta chain appeared a few times. Its target is unknown. The data were obtained in a study of Vδ1+ human thymocytes. General study points: In the thymus, TRG and TRD repertoires looked highly polyclonal with Gaussian CDR3 lengths. Approximately 20% of thymic delta-chain sequences were Vdelta2, with few Vdelta3, unlike blood Vdelta1+ controls.

The template was reverse-transcribed extracted RNA. Multiplex PCR used pooled V-gene forward primers and a constant-region reverse primer to amplify CDR3s. TCRdb reanalysed the multiplex PCR reads via CATT. The profile covers more than 50,000 delta-chain clones, with around a sixth appearing a single time and under 0.55% taken by the ten largest. The CDR3 extends over 23 amino acids. The germline V gene encodes CDR1 TSWWSYY and CDR2 QGS. V lost 2 bases and J lost 0; bases outside the gene matches: 24. Input material: Vdelta1+ gamma-delta thymocytes from the thymus. Subset defined: FACS-sorted CD3+ TCRalphabeta- TCRVdelta1+ TCRVdelta2- thymocytes. V and J are TRDV1 and TRDJ1, with 10 bases fitting TRDD3. The receptor comes from a boy in the first two years of life who had congenital heart surgery. This chain's CDR3 is CALGEVLTSGGLGDGGDTDKLIF. DNA of the CDR3: TGTGCTCTTGGGGAAGTTCTCACCAGTGGTGGACTGGGGGATGGGGGGGACACCGATAAACTCATCTTT.